The clone carrying this T cell receptor (beta chain) has a single count. Germline V gene sequence: CDR1 LGHNT, CDR2 FRNRAP. The CDR3 extends over 15 amino acids. With 4 bases clipped from V and 6 bases from J, the junction kept 10 bases outside the gene matches. The repertoire was sequenced with immunoSEQ multiplex PCR; TCRdb's copy has only in-frame clones and lacks some. The table has more than 55,000 clones, more than 85% seen once. This record comes from a study of T cell changes during pregnancy in multiple sclerosis. The source is a female donor with multiple sclerosis, enrolled in a pregnancy study. The V call is TRBV12-5, the J call TRBJ1-2; 8 bases agree with TRBD1. Specimen: peripheral blood, collected in the first trimester of pregnancy. In DNA form, the CDR3 reads TGTGCTAGTGGTTCGGACAGGGTCGAGGTGGATGGCTACACCTTC. Translation gives CASGSDRVEVDGYTF.